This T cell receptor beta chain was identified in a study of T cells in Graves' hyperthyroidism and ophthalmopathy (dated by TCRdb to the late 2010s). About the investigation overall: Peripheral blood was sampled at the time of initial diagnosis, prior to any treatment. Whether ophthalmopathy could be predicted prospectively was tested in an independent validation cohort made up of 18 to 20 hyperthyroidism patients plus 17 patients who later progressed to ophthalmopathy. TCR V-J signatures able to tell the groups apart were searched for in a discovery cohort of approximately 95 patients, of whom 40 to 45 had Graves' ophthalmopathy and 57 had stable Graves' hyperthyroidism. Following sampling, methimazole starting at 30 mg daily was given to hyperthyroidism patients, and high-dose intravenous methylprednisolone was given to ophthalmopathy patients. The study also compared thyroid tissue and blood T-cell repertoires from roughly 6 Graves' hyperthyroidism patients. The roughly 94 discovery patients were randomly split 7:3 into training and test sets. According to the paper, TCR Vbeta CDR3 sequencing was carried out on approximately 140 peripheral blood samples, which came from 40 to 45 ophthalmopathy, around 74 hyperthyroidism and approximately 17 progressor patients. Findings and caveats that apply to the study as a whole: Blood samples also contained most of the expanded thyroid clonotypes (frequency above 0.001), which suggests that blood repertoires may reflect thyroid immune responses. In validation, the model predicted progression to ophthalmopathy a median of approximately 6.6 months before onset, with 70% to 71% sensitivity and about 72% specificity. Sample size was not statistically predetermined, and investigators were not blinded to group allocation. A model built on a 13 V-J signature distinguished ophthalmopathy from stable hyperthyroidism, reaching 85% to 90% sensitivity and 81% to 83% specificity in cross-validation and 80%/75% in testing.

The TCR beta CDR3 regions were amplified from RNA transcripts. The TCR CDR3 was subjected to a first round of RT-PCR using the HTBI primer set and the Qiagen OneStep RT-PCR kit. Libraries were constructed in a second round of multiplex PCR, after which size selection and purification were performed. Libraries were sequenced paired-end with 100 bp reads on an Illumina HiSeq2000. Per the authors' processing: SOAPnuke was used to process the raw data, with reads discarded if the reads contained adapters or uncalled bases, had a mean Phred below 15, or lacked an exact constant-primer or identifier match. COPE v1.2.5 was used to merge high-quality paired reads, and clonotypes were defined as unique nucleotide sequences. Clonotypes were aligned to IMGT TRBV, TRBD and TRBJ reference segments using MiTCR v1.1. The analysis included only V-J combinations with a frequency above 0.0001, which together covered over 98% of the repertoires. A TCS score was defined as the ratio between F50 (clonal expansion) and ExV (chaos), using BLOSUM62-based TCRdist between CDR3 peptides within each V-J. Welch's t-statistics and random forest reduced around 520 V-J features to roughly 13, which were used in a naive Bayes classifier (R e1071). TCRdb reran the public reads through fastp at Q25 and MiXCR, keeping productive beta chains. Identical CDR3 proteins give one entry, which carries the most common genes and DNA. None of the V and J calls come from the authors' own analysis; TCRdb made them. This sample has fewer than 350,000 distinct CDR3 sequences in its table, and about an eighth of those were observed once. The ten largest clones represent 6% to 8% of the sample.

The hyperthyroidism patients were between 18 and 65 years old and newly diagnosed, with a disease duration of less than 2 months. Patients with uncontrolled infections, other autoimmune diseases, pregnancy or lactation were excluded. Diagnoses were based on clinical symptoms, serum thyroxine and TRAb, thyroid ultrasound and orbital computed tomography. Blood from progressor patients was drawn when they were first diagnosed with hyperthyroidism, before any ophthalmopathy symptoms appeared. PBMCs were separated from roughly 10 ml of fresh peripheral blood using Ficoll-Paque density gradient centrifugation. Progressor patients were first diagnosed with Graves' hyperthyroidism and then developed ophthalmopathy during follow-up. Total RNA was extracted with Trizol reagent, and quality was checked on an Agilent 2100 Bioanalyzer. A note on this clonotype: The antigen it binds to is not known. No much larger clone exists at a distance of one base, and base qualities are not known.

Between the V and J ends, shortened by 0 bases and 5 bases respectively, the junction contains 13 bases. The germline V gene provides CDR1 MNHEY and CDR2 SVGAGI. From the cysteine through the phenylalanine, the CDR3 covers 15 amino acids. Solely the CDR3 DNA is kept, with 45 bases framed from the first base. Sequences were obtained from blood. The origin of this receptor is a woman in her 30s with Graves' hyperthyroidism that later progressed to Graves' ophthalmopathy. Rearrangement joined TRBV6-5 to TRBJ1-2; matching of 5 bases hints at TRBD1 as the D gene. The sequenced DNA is TGTGCCAGCAGTTACTCCCTAGACAGAATATATGGCTACACCTTC. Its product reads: CASSYSLDRIYGYTF.